These T cell receptor beta chains were read from a single sample in a study of HIV-infected patients and healthy controls. TCRdb re-derived calls from the 5' RACE reads in MiXCR, one entry per CDR3 protein. This table has under 20,000 distinct CDR3 sequences, 4.5% to 5.5% appearing once. The sample comprised blood. These TCRs come from an adult in good health. Both conserved end residues are part of each CDR3.

J gene: TRBJ2-1; V gene: TRBV9; CDR3 protein: CASSVGGGGAHNEQFF
J gene: TRBJ2-3; V gene: TRBV6-1; CDR3 protein: CASRGAGWDTQYF
J gene: TRBJ2-5; V gene: TRBV7-2; CDR3 protein: CASSLARTRGRETQYF
J gene: TRBJ1-1; V gene: TRBV7-2; CDR3 protein: CASSFRGNTEAFF
J gene: TRBJ1-1; V gene: TRBV11-2; CDR3 protein: CASRTSGVHDTEAFF
J gene: TRBJ2-3; V gene: TRBV6-5; CDR3 protein: CAPTTSAQGQKLATDTQYF
J gene: TRBJ2-2; V gene: TRBV11-2; CDR3 protein: CASSSTGTGMGMTGELFF
J gene: TRBJ1-6; V gene: TRBV7-9; CDR3 protein: CASSLAVGGLASSSPLHF
J gene: TRBJ1-1; V gene: TRBV5-1; CDR3 protein: CASSLFRGNTEAFF
J gene: TRBJ1-5; V gene: TRBV3-1; CDR3 protein: CASSRGTQPQHF
J gene: TRBJ2-5; V gene: TRBV7-7; CDR3 protein: CASSRTRGTQETQYF
J gene: TRBJ2-1; V gene: TRBV9; CDR3 protein: CASSGTTSGRDEQFF
J gene: TRBJ1-1; V gene: TRBV28; CDR3 protein: CASPGRTTDTEAFF
J gene: TRBJ2-5; V gene: TRBV18; CDR3 protein: CASSPGITGQETQYF
J gene: TRBJ1-1; V gene: TRBV7-8; CDR3 protein: CASSSLRGQGLEAFF
J gene: TRBJ2-1; V gene: TRBV5-1; CDR3 protein: CASSFTSGFSYNEQFF
J gene: TRBJ2-3; V gene: TRBV6-2/TRBV6-3; CDR3 protein: CASSYSLGTQYF
J gene: TRBJ2-6; V gene: TRBV6-6; CDR3 protein: CASSYGQNPGANVLTF
J gene: TRBJ1-2; V gene: TRBV3-2; CDR3 protein: CASSPVGKNYGYTF
J gene: TRBJ2-7; V gene: TRBV12-3/TRBV12-4; CDR3 protein: CASSLASGGAYEQYF
J gene: TRBJ1-3; V gene: TRBV20-1; CDR3 protein: CSASNRIGNTIYF
J gene: TRBJ1-4; V gene: TRBV12-3/TRBV12-4; CDR3 protein: CASEGQGEKLFF
J gene: TRBJ1-5; V gene: TRBV2; CDR3 protein: CASSGQGDANQPQHF
J gene: TRBJ1-2; V gene: TRBV5-1; CDR3 protein: CASSLARGPINYGYTF
J gene: TRBJ1-3; V gene: TRBV3-1; CDR3 protein: CASSQGPGQGISGNTIYF
J gene: TRBJ1-5; V gene: TRBV30; CDR3 protein: CAWSSGSSNQPQHF
J gene: TRBJ2-3; V gene: TRBV28; CDR3 protein: CASSRTGLYPDTQYF
J gene: TRBJ2-1; V gene: TRBV9; CDR3 protein: CASSPRTSGAGQFF
J gene: TRBJ2-3; V gene: TRBV19; CDR3 protein: CASSIGVRGTDTQYF
J gene: TRBJ2-7; V gene: TRBV7-3; CDR3 protein: CASSPRTYSPTGEQYF
J gene: TRBJ2-3; V gene: TRBV2; CDR3 protein: CASSTGTSGPTDTQYF
J gene: TRBJ2-3; V gene: TRBV27; CDR3 protein: CASRGSTDTQYF
J gene: TRBJ2-1; V gene: TRBV10-3; CDR3 protein: CAISEPRHPSGGTPYNEQFF
J gene: TRBJ1-2; V gene: TRBV4-3; CDR3 protein: CASSQATGTGSYGYTF
J gene: TRBJ1-6; V gene: TRBV6-6; CDR3 protein: CASSRLDSPLHF
J gene: TRBJ2-5; V gene: TRBV12-3/TRBV12-4; CDR3 protein: CASSLGQYQETQYF
J gene: TRBJ1-1; V gene: TRBV7-6; CDR3 protein: CASSRVGGSYTEAFF
J gene: TRBJ1-1; V gene: TRBV20-1; CDR3 protein: CSAPPGGQVRRSEAFF
J gene: TRBJ2-3; V gene: TRBV6-2/TRBV6-3; CDR3 protein: CASSYLLERGGQDTQYF
J gene: TRBJ1-1; V gene: TRBV7-2; CDR3 protein: CASSLVAQNTEAFF
J gene: TRBJ2-2; V gene: TRBV12-3/TRBV12-4; CDR3 protein: CASSHARTGELFF
J gene: TRBJ2-3; V gene: TRBV29-1; CDR3 protein: CSVLGGRDTDTQYF
J gene: TRBJ2-5; V gene: TRBV5-1; CDR3 protein: CASSLRATQETQYF
J gene: TRBJ1-1; V gene: TRBV12-3/TRBV12-4; CDR3 protein: CASSPGQGREAFF
J gene: TRBJ1-1; V gene: TRBV10-3; CDR3 protein: CAIRGATGMNTEAFF
J gene: TRBJ1-1; V gene: TRBV28; CDR3 protein: CAIRTASLNTEAFF
J gene: TRBJ2-2; V gene: TRBV20-1; CDR3 protein: CSARGMTNTGELFF
J gene: TRBJ1-4; V gene: TRBV7-9; CDR3 protein: CASSYVATNEKLFF
J gene: TRBJ2-7; V gene: TRBV5-1; CDR3 protein: CASSLDRVYEQYF
J gene: TRBJ1-1; V gene: TRBV6-5; CDR3 protein: CASSNGNTEAFF
J gene: TRBJ2-1; V gene: TRBV18; CDR3 protein: CASSPGTDEFF
J gene: TRBJ2-7; V gene: TRBV20-1; CDR3 protein: CSAPTGISYEQYF
J gene: TRBJ1-1; V gene: TRBV20-1; CDR3 protein: CSASRGEGFF
J gene: TRBJ2-1; V gene: TRBV20-1; CDR3 protein: CSARTDEQQFF
J gene: TRBJ2-3; V gene: TRBV2; CDR3 protein: CASSDGGVTDTQYF
J gene: TRBJ1-4; V gene: TRBV7-9; CDR3 protein: CASSPPEDKLFF